This TCR beta chain was captured by sequencing in a study of cytomegalovirus exposure and HLA in healthy donors. Broader study findings: About 87% or about 30% of the time was how often most TCR beta V segments were productive, according to an earlier analysis. Using a false discovery rate of 0.05, a later analysis showed that around 16,000 TCR beta sequences were associated with HLA alleles.

The PCR was carried out with 60 Vbeta primers and 13 Jbeta primers. Data came from immunoSEQ multiplex PCR; TCRdb stores just in-frame clones and leaves some out. The data hold 75,000 or so clones, with 65% to 70% observed a single time. A word on this clone: What it recognizes is unknown.

The CDR3 is 13 residues long. The germline CDR1 and CDR2 sequences are GTSNPN and SVGIG (reference sequence). The source material was PBMCs. The chain couples TRBV30 to TRBJ2-5; 9 bases are shared with TRBD1. The last part of the DNA fits TRBJ2-7 better; the J call may be wrong. The sequence came from a man between 35 and 55 years old in good health and CMV-seropositive. CDR3 residues: CAWSGTGMYEQYF. As DNA, the CDR3 is TGTGCCTGGAGCGGGACAGGGATGTACGAGCAGTACTTC.